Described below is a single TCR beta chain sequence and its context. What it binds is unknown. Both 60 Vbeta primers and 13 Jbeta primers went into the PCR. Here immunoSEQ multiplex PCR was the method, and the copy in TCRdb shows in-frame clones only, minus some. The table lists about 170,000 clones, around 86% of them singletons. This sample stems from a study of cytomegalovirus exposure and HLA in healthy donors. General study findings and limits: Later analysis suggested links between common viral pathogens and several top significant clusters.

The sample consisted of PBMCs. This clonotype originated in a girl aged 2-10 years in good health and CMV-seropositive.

CDR3 DNA sequence: TGTGCCAGCAGCACTCGGACAGACCCCAAAAACATTCAGTACTTC. This sequence encodes CASSTRTDPKNIQYF. This chain uses TRBV7-9 with TRBJ2-4, with a weak D call TRBD1 (6 bases). Germline V gene data show CDR1 as SEHNR and CDR2 as FQNEAQ (reference sequence). The CDR3 is 15 amino acids. The V end was cut by 5 bases, the J end by 2 bases, with 13 bases between.